Each of the 13 T cell receptor beta chains below was sequenced from the same sample in a study of cytomegalovirus exposure and HLA in healthy donors. The study ran its PCR with 60 Vbeta and 13 Jbeta primers. Libraries were prepared by immunoSEQ multiplex PCR; TCRdb keeps only in-frame clonotypes and omits some of them. The sample has roughly 76,000 clones, around 80% seen once; the top ten hold roughly 2.5%. The sequenced material came from PBMCs. The receptors derive from a man in his thirties or forties in good health and CMV-seronegative.

This clone has a single count. The CDR3 sequence: CASSRKNEQFF. CDR3 in DNA: TGTGCCAGCAGCCGTAAAAATGAGCAGTTCTTC. The chain employs TRBV7-9 and TRBJ2-1; D uncertain. The germline V gene has CDR1 SEHNR and CDR2 FQNEAQ (reference sequence). The CDR3 covers 11 residues. Trimming stripped 5 bases from V and 7 bases from J, with 6 bases between.

The rearrangement uses TRBV30 and TRBJ2-2; TRBD1 matches 7 bases. CDR3 length: 13 amino acids. Germline lookup yields CDR1 GTSNPN and CDR2 SVGIG (reference sequence). V shed 5 bases, J shed 5 bases, and the junction held 5 bases outside the gene matches. CDR3 coding DNA: TGTGCCTGGGAGGGACAGTCAACCGGGGAGCTGTTTTTT. Translated, it gives CAWEGQSTGELFF.

The chain employs TRBV7-9 and TRBJ2-2; D is undetermined. V was cut by 3 bases and J by 9 bases, with 8 bases left in between. Germline assignment: CDR1 SEHNR and CDR2 FQNEAQ (reference sequence). There are 12 residues in the CDR3. The CDR3: CASSLPGWELFF. The CDR3 nucleotides are TGTGCCAGCAGCTTGCCGGGTTGGGAGCTGTTTTTT.

J is TRBJ1-5 and V is TRBV7-2; 10 bases agree with TRBD1. CDR3 length equals 15 residues. V was clipped by 5 bases and J by 4 bases; unmatched bases: 5. Germline V gives CDR1 SGHTA, CDR2 FQGNSA. CDR3 bases: TGTGCCAGCAGCCAGGGGGGACAGGGGAATCAGCCCCAGCATTTT. Residues: CASSQGGQGNQPQHF.

A few counts support this clone. The chain carries TRBV18 and TRBJ2-1; 14 positions match TRBD2. The V and J ends lost 2 bases and 12 bases, in that order; junction bases with no gene match: 12. This CDR3 spans 17 amino acids. CDR1 and CDR2 (germline): KGHSH, LQKENI. The CDR3 sequence is CASSPTQGTSGRFGQFF. The CDR3 DNA follows: TGTGCCAGCTCACCAACCCAAGGGACTAGCGGGAGATTCGGGCAGTTCTTC.

V gene TRBV5-1 combines with J gene TRBJ1-5; 8 bases fit TRBD1. The V gene's germline CDR1 is SGHRS and CDR2 YFSETQ. This CDR3 is built from 16 residues. Germline trimming cut 0 bases from V and 7 bases from J; bases unmatched to any gene: 9. This CDR3 reads CASSLEADRGWQPQHF. CDR3 DNA: TGCGCCAGCAGCTTGGAGGCCGACAGGGGATGGCAGCCCCAGCATTTT.

The chain couples TRBV5-1 to TRBJ1-1; D remains ambiguous. Between the trimmed V and J ends, which lost 3 bases and 4 bases, there was a span of 10 bases. The length of the CDR3 is 13 residues. CDR1 and CDR2 from the germline V gene are SGHRS and YFSETQ. CDR3: CASSYSGSTEAFF. The CDR3 nucleotides read TGCGCCAGCAGCTACAGTGGGAGCACTGAAGCTTTCTTT.

The V call is TRBV2, the J call TRBJ1-2, with 7 positions matching TRBD1. From germline, CDR1 is SNHLY and CDR2 FYNNEI. The CDR3 consists of 14 residues. The trim removed 8 bases at V and 5 bases at J, leaving 11 bases unmatched. The CDR3 reads CASLGTARAYGYTF. The CDR3 DNA sequence: TGTGCCAGCCTCGGGACAGCCCGGGCGTATGGCTACACCTTC.

V gene TRBV6-5 combines with J gene TRBJ1-2, with D possibly matching TRBD1 (5 bases). The V gene's germline CDR1 is MNHEY and CDR2 SVGAGI. The CDR3 totals 13 residues. V was pared by 6 bases and J by 8 bases, with 16 bases between. Here the CDR3 DNA reads TGTGCCAGCAGCCCCGGGGGGTACGAGGGCTACACCTTC. It is translated as CASSPGGYEGYTF.

The rearrangement uses TRBV2 and TRBJ1-3, with 9 positions matching TRBD1. The germline CDR1 and CDR2 sequences are SNHLY and FYNNEI. CDR3 length: 15 residues. After removal of 6 bases from V and 2 bases from J, the junction contained 5 bases not matched to a gene. CDR3 residues: CASRLQGATGNTIYF. In DNA form, the CDR3 reads TGTGCCAGCAGACTACAGGGGGCAACTGGAAACACCATATATTTT.

There are a few counts of this clone. The genes are TRBV6-1 and TRBJ2-1, with a possible D match to TRBD2 (6 bases). Germline CDR1 is MNHNS and CDR2 is SASEGT. The V and J ends lost 8 bases and 10 bases respectively, with 15 bases between them. The CDR3 is 12 amino acids. The CDR3 loop is CASRDSGTEQFF. DNA of the CDR3: TGTGCCAGCCGGGACTCGGGTACAGAGCAGTTCTTC.

The chain couples TRBV19 to TRBJ1-1; TRBD1 agrees at 9 bases. The CDR3 sequence is 18 residues long. Losses at the gene ends were 4 bases for V and 11 bases for J; bases not matched to a gene: 23. Germline lookup yields CDR1 LNHDA and CDR2 SQIVND (reference sequence). The CDR3 nucleotides read TGTGCCAGTAGTACCCACGTTCTCGGACAGGGGAAGGTGTGGTGGGCTTTCTTT. It encodes CASSTHVLGQGKVWWAFF. Supplemented by reference TRBV19 and TRBJ1-1, the full variable domain reads DGGITQSPKYLFRKEGQNVTLSCEQNLNHDAMYWYRQDPGQGLRLIYYSQIVNDFQKGDIAEGYSVSREKKESFPLTVTSAQKNPTAFYLCASSTHVLGQGKVWWAFFGQGTRLTVV.

V gene TRBV7-9 combines with J gene TRBJ1-1; D may be TRBD1 (5 bases). From germline, CDR1 is SEHNR and CDR2 FQNEAQ (reference sequence). The CDR3 length is 11 residues. Trimming shortened V by 5 bases and J by 11 bases, and 12 bases separated the two germline ends. Written as DNA, the CDR3 is TGTGCCAGCAGCGCCACTGGGACTGCTTTCTTT. This gives the protein CASSATGTAFF.